The rows below give T cell receptor beta chains drawn from one sample of a study of blood T cell repertoires in COVID-19. This table comes from immunoSEQ multiplex PCR, and its TCRdb copy is limited to in-frame clones, with some not included. The sample lists about 80,000 clones; roughly 82% were seen once. Sequenced sample: peripheral blood. Receptor source: a man at least 80 years old with acute or convalescent COVID-19. Each CDR3 is given with its conserved first and last residue. The D gene is left open where the match is weak. Size is stated for part of the rows, as once, few or many counts, or as a class when the clone is expanded.

J gene | V gene | D gene | clone size | CDR3 protein | CDR3 DNA
TRBJ2-6 | TRBV5-1 | . | once | CASSPAWASGANVLTF | TGCGCCAGCAGCCCAGCCTGGGCCTCTGGGGCCAACGTCCTGACTTTC
TRBJ1-5 | TRBV5-8 | . | . | CASSLIQIHQPQHF | TGTGCCAGCAGCTTGATACAGATACATCAGCCCCAGCATTTT
TRBJ1-4 | TRBV5-1 | TRBD1 | . | CASSGRQGSNEKLFF | TGCGCCAGCAGCGGACGACAGGGCTCTAATGAAAAACTGTTTTTT
TRBJ2-7 | TRBV7-9 | TRBD2 | . | CASSSRAGGNGEQYF | TGTGCCAGCAGCTCGCGAGCGGGGGGCAATGGGGAGCAGTACTTC
TRBJ1-2 | TRBV5-1 | TRBD1 | . | CASRFTGDHGYTF | TGCGCCAGCAGGTTCACAGGGGACCATGGCTACACCTTC
TRBJ2-1 | TRBV7-3 | . | once | CASSLGAQRNNEQFF | TGTGCCAGCAGCTTAGGAGCTCAACGGAACAATGAGCAGTTCTTC
TRBJ2-1 | TRBV5-1 | TRBD2 | . | CASSLTGASGVYNEQFF | TGCGCCAGCAGCTTGACAGGGGCTAGCGGGGTCTACAATGAGCAGTTCTTC
TRBJ2-1 | TRBV5-5 | TRBD1 | . | CASSRGQSSYNEQFF | TGTGCCAGCAGCAGGGGACAGAGCTCCTACAATGAGCAGTTCTTC
TRBJ1-5 | TRBV7-3 | . | . | CASSLTGGREPQHF | TGTGCCAGCAGCTTAACGGGCGGCAGGGAGCCCCAGCATTTT
TRBJ2-2 | TRBV19 | . | . | CASSIVAPPDTGELFF | TGTGCCAGTAGTATAGTTGCCCCTCCGGACACCGGGGAGCTGTTTTTT
TRBJ2-7 | TRBV10-3 | . | . | CAITSDTAYEQYF | TGTGCCATCACCTCGGACACAGCCTACGAGCAGTACTTC
TRBJ1-1 | TRBV15 | . | few | CATSRFRASHDTEAFF | TGTGCCACCAGCAGATTCAGGGCTTCTCATGACACTGAAGCTTTCTTT
TRBJ2-7 | TRBV6-5 | TRBD1 | . | CASWDRGRAYEQYF | TGTGCCAGCTGGGACAGAGGGAGAGCCTACGAGCAGTACTTC
TRBJ2-2 | TRBV18 | . | . | CASSPVGPVANTGELFF | TGTGCCAGCTCCCCCGTGGGCCCAGTCGCGAACACCGGGGAGCTGTTTTTT
TRBJ1-4 | TRBV5-1 | TRBD1 | . | CASSLGQGAREKLFF | TGCGCCAGCAGCTTGGGACAGGGGGCGCGTGAAAAACTGTTTTTT
TRBJ1-6 | TRBV7-8 | TRBD1 | once | CASSLAGTGNSPLHF | TGTGCCAGCAGCTTAGCCGGGACAGGGAATTCACCCCTCCACTTT
TRBJ2-3 | TRBV12-5 | TRBD2 | once | CASGRSGGATDTQYF | TGTGCTAGTGGCCGTAGCGGGGGGGCCACAGATACGCAGTATTTT
TRBJ2-5 | TRBV9 | . | few | CASSFKGETQYF | TGTGCCAGCAGCTTCAAGGGGGAGACCCAGTACTTC
TRBJ1-2 | TRBV6-1 | . | . | CASSDGAGNYGYTF | TGTGCCAGCAGTGATGGGGCAGGGAACTATGGCTACACCTTC
TRBJ1-1 | TRBV7-6 | . | . | CASSSQSTFTEAFF | TGTGCCAGCAGCTCCCAGTCCACCTTCACTGAAGCTTTCTTT